This T cell receptor beta chain was identified in a study of T-cell memory formation after mild COVID-19. TCRdb reanalysed the 5' RACE reads using MiXCR and keeps one entry per CDR3 protein. This sample carries hundreds of thousands of distinct CDR3 sequences, around a fifth of them seen once, and the ten largest clones take approximately 22%. In its sample, this clonotype was seen a few times. The sequenced sample consisted of PBMCs or a T cell subset sorted from them (not recorded which). The TCR sequence derives from a man aged 18-30 years who had mild COVID-19 (a few samples of this study predate the infection). Cell type and time point are not known.

In DNA form, the CDR3 reads TGTGCCAGCCCTGATAACACCCTCGCCGGGACCCAGTACTTC. Amino acid sequence: CASPDNTLAGTQYF. J is TRBJ2-5 and V is TRBV5-5; no clear D gene. Trimming cost V 7 bases and J 7 bases, with 20 bases left between them. The CDR3 is 14 residues long. Germline CDR1 reads SGHKS; CDR2 reads YYEKEE (reference sequence).